Below are 19 T cell receptor beta chains sequenced from a single sample in a study of T cells in women clearing cervical HPV infection (dated by TCRdb to the late 2010s). The library was generated by the immunoSEQ multiplex PCR assay. In TCRdb, the immuneACCESS table is reduced to in-frame sequences with V and J assigned. These tables do not hold every clone; where another copy was compared, an unresolved V gene accounts for under half, and the others remain unexplained. The sample table holds approximately 12,000 clones. Roughly 25% of the sample rests with the top ten. Input material: blood buffy coat. These receptors all stem from a woman between 18 and 70 years old with a cervical HPV16 infection that either progressed to CIN3+ or cleared (not recorded which).

With respect to this clone: At the DNA level, this CDR3 is encoded by other sequences in the same sample as well. The CDR3 region is CASSPDSDNEAFF. CDR3 DNA (partial): TGTGCCAGCTCACCCGACAGCGACAATGAG. J is TRBJ1-1 and V is TRBV18; tentative D call: TRBD1 (5 bases). The sequence runs out 3 residues before the end of the CDR3; the remainder is reconstructed from the germline J gene. The CDR3 is made up of 13 amino acids. Germline CDR1 is KGHSH and CDR2 is LQKENI.

As for this clone: The CDR3 end falls 3 residues outside the read, so it is completed with the germline J gene. The chain has TRBV5-6 and TRBJ1-4; D not certain. V lost 6 bases and J 0 bases, leaving 9 bases between the germline ends. The CDR3 runs 14 residues. Germline CDR1 and CDR2: SGHDT and YYEEEE. The part of the CDR3 DNA that was read is TGTGCCAGCACCCTTCTAGCAACTAATGAAAAA. Translation gives CASTLLATNEK. The entire CDR3 reads CASTLLATNEKLFF.

To note about this clone: The read stops 3 residues short of the end of the CDR3; the missing end is completed from the germline J gene. The chain recombines TRBV5-6 with TRBJ1-1; maybe TRBD1 (5 bases). Germline loops: CDR1 SGHDT, CDR2 YYEEEE. Trimming cost V 1 base and J 3 bases, with 10 bases left between them. CDR3 size: 14 residues. Incomplete CDR3 DNA: TGTGCCAGCAGCTTGTCAGGGCCAGACACTGAA. Translation gives CASSLSGPDTE. The whole CDR3 sequence reads CASSLSGPDTEAFF.

With regard to this clone: An end of the junction differs from the germline gene, which may be a read error. Read sequence stops 3 residues before the CDR3 end, and the germline J gene provides the missing end. The chain joins TRBV5-1 to TRBJ2-2; 9 bases align to TRBD1. The germline gives CDR1 SGHRS, CDR2 YFSETQ. This CDR3 has 15 residues. CDR3 DNA, as far as it was read: TGCGCCAGCAGGGTTGGGACAGGGAACGCCGGGCAG. This gives the protein CASRVGTGNAGQ. The full CDR3 is CASRVGTGNAGQLFF.

Concerning this clone: The sequence runs out 3 residues before the end of the CDR3; the remainder is reconstructed from the germline J gene. V and J are TRBV12-3 or TRBV12-4 and TRBJ2-5; TRBD1 aligns across 10 bases. Germline trimming cut 2 bases from V and 5 bases from J; bases unmatched to any gene: 5. This CDR3 is built from 15 residues. The CDR3 region is CASSLLTGGLETQYF. CDR3 DNA, as far as it was read: TGTGCCAGCAGTTTACTGACAGGGGGCTTGGAGACC.

As concerns this clone: Read coverage stops 3 residues before the CDR3 terminus; the germline J gene supplies the remainder. The J gene is TRBJ1-4, the V gene TRBV12-3 or TRBV12-4; 10 nucleotides align to TRBD1. Trimming took 5 bases from V and 7 from J; bases not matched to a gene: 10. This CDR3 has 16 residues. CDR3 in amino acids: CASSPTTGGAGEKLFF. CDR3 bases read: TGTGCCAGCAGTCCGACGACAGGGGGCGCCGGTGAAAAA.

For this clone: The read terminates 3 residues ahead of where the CDR3 ends, so the germline J gene completes it. This sequence joins TRBV18 and TRBJ1-2; TRBD1 matches 11 bases. The CDR3 sequence is 15 residues long. Germline CDR1 and CDR2: KGHSH and LQKENI. The CDR3 sequence: CASSPGQGALFDYTF. The covered CDR3 bases are TGTGCCAGCTCACCAGGACAGGGGGCTCTGTTCGAC.

To note about this clone: The sequence runs out 3 residues before the end of the CDR3; the remainder is reconstructed from the germline J gene. The chain couples TRBV19 to TRBJ1-2; the match to TRBD1 covers 8 bases. This CDR3 region has 12 residues. The germline V gene has CDR1 LNHDA and CDR2 SQIVND (reference sequence). CDR3: CASAQGAQGYTF. The CDR3 DNA, read in part, is TGTGCCAGTGCTCAGGGGGCGCAAGGC.

Points on this clone: Coverage ceases 3 residues before the CDR3 finishes, and the germline J gene fills in the end. The J gene is TRBJ1-1, the V gene TRBV18; D uncertain. Per the germline V gene, CDR1 is KGHSH and CDR2 is LQKENI. V was cut by 3 bases and J by 2 bases, with 16 bases left in between. This CDR3 spans 16 amino acids. The CDR3 here is CASSPTILQSNTEAFF. The CDR3 bases that were read are TGTGCCAGCTCACCGACTATACTTCAGAGCAACACTGAA.

A remark on this clone: The read halts 3 residues ahead of the CDR3 end, with the missing end drawn from the germline J gene. The V call is TRBV2, the J call TRBJ1-3, with D unresolved. V lost 6 bases to trimming and J lost 0 bases, with 6 bases between them. Germline loops: CDR1 SNHLY, CDR2 FYNNEI. This CDR3 is 13 amino acids long. The CDR3 reads CASRERSGNTIYF. Partial CDR3 DNA: TGTGCCAGCAGAGAGCGCTCTGGAAACACC.

Points on this clone: Read sequence stops 3 residues before the CDR3 end, and the germline J gene provides the missing end. The chain employs TRBV30 and TRBJ1-5, with D possibly matching TRBD1 (5 bases). The V end was cut by 0 bases, the J end by 3 bases, with 12 bases between. The length of the CDR3 is 15 residues. CDR1 and CDR2 from the germline V gene are GTSNPN and SVGIG (reference sequence). The CDR3 is CAWSVGRQPNQPQHF. The DNA read from the CDR3 is TGTGCCTGGAGTGTAGGGAGACAGCCCAATCAGCCC.

A remark on this clone: Sequencing ends 3 residues short of the CDR3 end; the germline J gene provides the rest. The chain has TRBV2 and TRBJ2-7; tentatively, D is TRBD1 (5 bases). Germline CDR1 is SNHLY and CDR2 is FYNNEI. V lost 8 bases, J lost 5 bases, and 13 bases lay in between. The CDR3 is 12 amino acids. CDR3 DNA, as far as it was read: TGTGCCAGCGGCGGACACGGCAACGAG. It encodes CASGGHGNE. The whole CDR3 protein reads CASGGHGNEQYF.

Of note for this clone: With the read ending 3 residues before the CDR3 end, the germline J gene is used to fill in that end. This sequence joins TRBV19 and TRBJ2-7, with a tentative D call TRBD1 (5 bases). The germline CDR1 and CDR2 sequences are LNHDA and SQIVND (reference sequence). This CDR3 comprises 15 residues. Trimming took off 3 bases at V and 4 bases at J, with 16 bases between the two ends. The CDR3 sequence: CASSILVGPAYEQYF. CDR3 bases read: TGTGCCAGTAGTATCCTGGTGGGGCCGGCATACGAG.

For this clone: The CDR3 end lies 3 residues beyond the end of the read and is filled in from the germline J gene. This chain joins TRBV5-1 and TRBJ2-1, with 10 bases matching TRBD2. The V and J ends lost 3 bases and 7 bases, in that order; junction bases with no gene match: 7. Germline lookup yields CDR1 SGHRS and CDR2 YFSETQ. This CDR3 spans 15 amino acids. The DNA read from the CDR3 is TGCGCCAGCAGCTCACAGCGGGGGGGCCTGAATGAG. It is translated as CASSSQRGGLNE. The entire CDR3 reads CASSSQRGGLNEQFF.

With regard to this clone: Read sequence stops 3 residues before the CDR3 end, and the germline J gene provides the missing end. V is TRBV20-1 and J is TRBJ2-5, with TRBD2 matching over 7 bases. Germline CDR1 reads DFQATT; CDR2 reads SNEGSKA (reference sequence). Trimming took 7 bases from V and 2 from J; bases not matched to a gene: 4. This CDR3 has 12 residues. CDR3 DNA (partial): TGCAGTGGGACGGGACTACAAGAGACC. Residues: CSGTGLQET. The CDR3 as a whole reads CSGTGLQETQYF.

As regards this clone: The read halts 3 residues ahead of the CDR3 end, with the missing end drawn from the germline J gene. The chain has TRBV7-3 and TRBJ2-7; 9 bases align to TRBD1. The CDR3 loop spans 15 amino acids. With V trimmed by 5 bases and J by 3 bases, 8 bases remained unmatched. The germline gives CDR1 SGHTA, CDR2 FQGTGA. The CDR3 reads CASSPETGGVYEQYF. CDR3 DNA, as far as it was read: TGTGCCAGCAGCCCCGAGACAGGGGGGGTCTACGAG. The complete variable domain, with remaining parts taken from reference TRBV7-3 and TRBJ2-7, reads GAGVSQTPSNKVTEKGKYVELRCDPISGHTALYWYRQSLGQGPEFLIYFQGTGAADDSGLPNDRFFAVRPEGSVSTLKIQRTERGDSAVYLCASSPETGGVYEQYFGPGTRLTVT.

A word on this clone: Read sequence stops 3 residues before the CDR3 end, and the germline J gene provides the missing end. This sequence joins TRBV7-2 and TRBJ1-5; 7 bases fit TRBD1. The CDR3 length is 15 residues. Germline V gene sequence: CDR1 SGHTA, CDR2 FQGNSA. The CDR3 reads CASGSLQGSLVPQHF. The sequenced CDR3 bases are TGTGCTAGCGGCTCCCTACAGGGGTCCCTAGTGCCC.

Comments on this clone: The CDR3 end lies 3 residues beyond the end of the read and is filled in from the germline J gene. The genes are TRBV7-2 and TRBJ1-2; tentatively, D is TRBD1 (5 bases). This CDR3 is 15 amino acids long. The germline V gene has CDR1 SGHTA and CDR2 FQGNSA. The CDR3 bases that were read are TGTGCCAGCAGCGTACGGGACTCAAGCTCCTACGAC. It translates to CASSVRDSSSYD. The complete CDR3 reads CASSVRDSSSYDYTF.

The CDR3 is CSVERGQTREAFF. The CDR3 DNA, read in part, is TGCAGCGTTGAGCGGGGCCAGACACGTGAA. The chain has TRBV29-1 and TRBJ1-1, with D perhaps matching TRBD1 (5 bases). The read falls 3 residues short of the CDR3 end, and the missing part is taken from the germline J gene. V was cut by 3 bases and J by 7 bases, with 15 bases left in between. The CDR3 consists of 13 residues. CDR1 and CDR2 from the germline V gene are SQVTM and ANQGSEA.